The clone carrying this T cell receptor (beta chain) has at least ten counts. Its target is unknown. This CDR3 region has 13 residues. V was pared by 1 base and J by 6 bases, with 6 bases between. The TCRbeta library was prepared with unique molecular identifiers. A single record per CDR3 protein comes from TCRdb applying MiXCR to the PCR reads. Found here are 70,000 or so distinct CDR3 sequences, around 9.9% of them singletons; the top ten hold less than 15%. The data derive from a study of T-cell reconstitution after alpha-beta-depleted transplantation in children. Whole-study findings and limits: Some patients' high day-60 TCRbeta diversity was attributed to recipient cells surviving conditioning. Alpha-beta T cells present about two months after transplant were reported to originate from several hundred expanded graft clones. At the one-year point after transplant, T-cell counts and TCRbeta diversity were found to come mostly from T cells that had been newly produced.

J is TRBJ2-2 and V is TRBV12-3 or TRBV12-4; D perhaps matches TRBD1 (5 bases). Specimen: PBMCs, collected before TCRalphabeta/CD19-depleted stem cell transplant. The sequence was obtained from a boy younger than 18 with acute myeloid leukemia, due to receive a stem cell transplant. The CDR3: CASSLVGPGELFF. DNA of the CDR3: TGTGCCAGCAGTTTAGTGGGGCCCGGGGAGCTGTTTTTT.